The present T cell receptor (beta chain) was sequenced within a study of shared clonotypes between healthy human individuals. Turning to the study itself: There were three CD4 naive, three CD4 memory, two CD8 naive and one CD8 memory plates per donor.

Clones were read by immunoSEQ multiplex PCR, and TCRdb kept only the in-frame ones, dropping some. The table has about 2,100,000 clones, about 93% seen once; the top ten hold around 1.7%. This CDR3 is 14 amino acids long. With 4 bases removed from V and 1 base from J, the gap between germline ends came to 11 bases. Germline V CDR1 and CDR2: SGHRS, YFSETQ. About this clone: Additional DNA sequences in this sample encode the identical CDR3.

Terminally differentiated effector memory CD45RA+ cells were excluded by CCR7 positive selection of CD45RO-negative cells. This chain links TRBV5-1 with TRBJ2-5; D ambiguous. Sequencing was carried out using naive CD8+ T cells from PBMCs. This receptor was obtained from a man younger than 30 in good health. Some clones in this sample may be carry-over from other donors' samples. The chain's CDR3 is CASSLGRLQETQYF. Written as DNA, the CDR3 is TGCGCCAGCAGCCTTGGACGCCTCCAAGAGACCCAGTACTTC.